A single sample is the source of the 26 T cell receptor beta chains below, sequenced in a study of T-cell memory formation after mild COVID-19. TCRdb recomputed calls from the 5' RACE reads with MiXCR, one row per CDR3 protein. The sample has roughly 200,000 distinct CDR3 sequences, roughly 23% seen once. Sequencing was carried out using PBMCs or a T cell subset sorted from them (not recorded which). These receptors came from an adult woman who had mild COVID-19 (a few samples of this study predate the infection). Cell type and time point are not known.

This clonotype was detected a few times. The rearrangement uses TRBV7-2 and TRBJ2-7; the D is unclear. This CDR3 has 13 amino acids. Trimming cost V 6 bases and J 1 base, with 10 bases left between them. Germline lookup yields CDR1 SGHTA and CDR2 FQGNSA. CDR3 sequence reads: CASSHGSSYEQYF. The DNA for the CDR3 is TGTGCCAGCAGTCACGGGTCTTCCTACGAGCAGTACTTC.

The chain links TRBV5-6 to TRBJ2-7; TRBD1 matches 12 bases. This CDR3 has 14 amino acids. V lost 6 bases and J lost 5; bases outside the gene matches: 6. The germline V gene encodes CDR1 SGHDT and CDR2 YYEEEE. As DNA, the CDR3 is TGTGCCAGCAACTATGGGACAGGGGGCAACGAGCAGTACTTC. Translation: CASNYGTGGNEQYF.

This chain uses TRBV6-2 or TRBV6-3 with TRBJ2-1; D ambiguous. In germline, CDR1 is MNHEY, CDR2 SVGEGT. This CDR3 spans 12 amino acids. V was shortened by 2 bases and J by 8 bases, with 7 bases between the two germline ends. The CDR3 nucleotides read TGTGCCAGCAGTTACCTGCGTGATGAGCAGTTCTTC. Amino acids: CASSYLRDEQFF.

The chain couples TRBV11-2 to TRBJ2-3; D possibly corresponds to TRBD2 (6 bases). The CDR3 totals 17 residues. The V gene's germline CDR1 is SGHAT and CDR2 FQNNGV. With 0 bases removed from V and 0 bases from J, the gap between germline ends came to 13 bases. CDR3 amino acids: CASSLDVSSGSTDTQYF. CDR3 bases: TGTGCCAGCAGCTTAGATGTTTCGAGCGGGAGCACAGATACGCAGTATTTT.

The gene calls are TRBV7-8 and TRBJ2-4; D tentatively fits TRBD1 or TRBD2 (6 bases each). The germline CDR1 and CDR2 sequences are SGHVS and FQNEAQ. V was pared by 0 bases and J by 0 bases, with 9 bases between. CDR3 length equals 16 residues. In DNA form, the CDR3 reads TGTGCCAGCAGCTTAGCGGGGGGCCTAGCCAAAAACATTCAGTACTTC. Translating it yields CASSLAGGLAKNIQYF.

In its sample, this clonotype was seen a few times. The rearrangement uses TRBV6-2 or TRBV6-3 and TRBJ1-1, with unresolved D. Trimming stripped 6 bases from V and 2 bases from J, with 16 bases between. Germline V gives CDR1 MNHEY, CDR2 SVGEGT. The CDR3 consists of 15 residues. CDR3 sequence reads: CASRLWTEPNTEAFF. Written as DNA, the CDR3 is TGTGCCAGCAGGCTTTGGACTGAGCCAAACACTGAAGCTTTCTTT.

This chain uses TRBV7-9 with TRBJ2-1; D gene uncertain. V lost 0 bases and J 8 bases, leaving 2 bases between the germline ends. The length of the CDR3 is 11 residues. The V gene's germline CDR1 is SEHNR and CDR2 FQNEAQ (reference sequence). CDR3 residues: CASSLADEQFF. For the CDR3, the DNA is TGTGCCAGCAGCTTAGCAGATGAGCAGTTCTTC.

This rearrangement joins TRBV29-1 to TRBJ1-2, with 8 bases aligning to TRBD1. V shed 0 bases and J 5 bases; nucleotides not matched to a gene: 23. The CDR3 loop spans 20 amino acids. Looked up from germline, CDR1 is SQVTM and CDR2 is ANQGSEA. This CDR3 is CSVEDASLWTGISEEYGYTF. DNA of the CDR3: TGCAGCGTTGAAGATGCCTCCCTCTGGACAGGGATAAGCGAGGAGTATGGCTACACCTTC.

In its sample, this clonotype was seen a few times. The chain links TRBV7-6 to TRBJ2-2; D remains ambiguous. Trimming left V 5 bases short and J 6 bases short, with 10 bases between. This CDR3 comprises 13 residues. CDR1 is SGHVS and CDR2 is FNYEAQ in the germline V gene. CDR3 loop: CASSEERAGELFF. In DNA, the CDR3 is TGTGCCAGCAGCGAAGAAAGGGCCGGGGAGCTGTTTTTT.

This clonotype was detected a few times. The rearrangement joins TRBV4-3 to TRBJ2-1; no reliable D call. The CDR3 length is 14 residues. Trimming removed 0 bases from V and 7 bases from J, with 10 bases in between. CDR1 is LGHNA, CDR2 YSLEER, per germline. DNA for the CDR3: TGCGCCAGCAGCCAAGAAAGGGTTCTGAATGAGCAGTTCTTC. This gives the protein CASSQERVLNEQFF.

As to this clonotype: Mismatch with germline at one junction end may stem from a read error. The chain has TRBV19 and TRBJ1-1; 7 bases are a match to TRBD1. CDR1 is LNHDA, CDR2 SQIVND, per germline (reference sequence). This CDR3 comprises 11 residues. The CDR3 DNA reads TGTGCCAGTAGTATAAACGGGGACAGTCTCTTT. It encodes CASSINGDSLF. The full variable domain, with the rest looked up from reference TRBV19 and TRBJ1-1, is DGGITQSPKYLFRKEGQNVTLSCEQNLNHDAMYWYRQDPGQGLRLIYYSQIVNDFQKGDIAEGYSVSREKKESFPLTVTSAQKNPTAFYLCASSINGDSLFGQGTRLTVV.

The chain joins TRBV6-5 to TRBJ1-1; maybe TRBD1 (5 bases). This CDR3 region has 11 residues. Trimming removed 6 bases at V and 5 bases at J, with 7 bases between. Germline values: CDR1 MNHEY, CDR2 SVGAGI. The CDR3 reads CASRGETEAFF. The CDR3 nucleotides are TGTGCCAGCAGAGGGGAGACTGAAGCTTTCTTT.

CDR3: CASSQVRRDNEQFF. CDR3 DNA sequence: TGTGCCAGCAGTCAAGTCCGGAGGGACAATGAGCAGTTCTTC. V is TRBV12-3 or TRBV12-4 and J is TRBJ2-1; D perhaps matches TRBD2 (6 bases). This CDR3 contains 14 residues. Trimming left V 5 bases short and J 5 bases short, with 13 bases between.

The gene calls are TRBV29-1 and TRBJ2-1, with D maybe TRBD2 (7 bases). CDR1 and CDR2 from the germline V gene are SQVTM and ANQGSEA. V lost 0 bases and J 4 bases, leaving 16 bases between the germline ends. The CDR3 sequence is 16 residues long. CDR3 DNA sequence: TGCAGCGTTGAAGACGGAGGAGGGGGGGTGTACAATGAGCAGTTCTTC. Amino acids: CSVEDGGGGVYNEQFF.

The J gene is TRBJ1-1, the V gene TRBV29-1; D unresolved. V was pared by 6 bases and J by 4 bases, with 9 bases between. The CDR3 contains 11 residues. CDR1 and CDR2 (germline): SQVTM, ANQGSEA. In DNA form, the CDR3 reads TGCAGCGTCCGTGCGGGCACTGAAGCTTTCTTT. Its translation is CSVRAGTEAFF.

The chain links TRBV27 to TRBJ2-5, with TRBD2 as a possible D gene (7 bases). CDR1 MNHEY and CDR2 SMNVEV come from the germline V gene (reference sequence). V shed 3 bases and J shed 5 bases, with 13 bases lying between them. This CDR3 has 14 residues. DNA of the CDR3: TGTGCCAGCAGTTTCGGCAGGGGAGGGGAGACCCAGTACTTC. Protein product: CASSFGRGGETQYF.

This clonotype was seen more than once but under ten times. This chain links TRBV14 with TRBJ2-7, with unresolved D. The V end lost 0 bases, the J end lost 3 bases, and 6 bases lay between the germline ends. This CDR3 region has 13 residues. CDR1 is SGHDN and CDR2 is FVKESK in the germline V gene. The CDR3 region has the DNA TGTGCCAGCAGCCAAGAGTCTTTCTACGAGCAGTACTTC. Protein: CASSQESFYEQYF.

The chain carries TRBV7-9 and TRBJ2-3; D perhaps matches TRBD2 (6 bases). Germline V gene lookup returns CDR1 SEHNR and CDR2 FQNEAQ (reference sequence). V dropped 1 base and J dropped 2 bases, with 13 bases sitting between them. The CDR3 is made up of 16 amino acids. The CDR3 nucleotides read TGTGCCAGCAGCTTAGGACTAGTTGAGCCCACAGATACGCAGTATTTT. As protein: CASSLGLVEPTDTQYF.

The chain is built from TRBV27 and TRBJ2-7; tentatively, D is TRBD1 (6 bases). This CDR3 has 13 amino acids. CDR1 and CDR2 (germline): MNHEY, SMNVEV (reference sequence). The V and J ends lost 4 bases and 4 bases respectively, with 11 bases between them. CDR3 sequence (DNA): TGTGCCAGCAGTTCAGGGGCCTGGTACGAGCAGTACTTC. Its translation is CASSSGAWYEQYF.

Only a few counts were recorded for this clonotype. CDR3 sequence: CASSYTGTVEETQYF. The CDR3 bases are TGTGCCAGCAGTTATACCGGGACAGTGGAAGAGACCCAGTACTTC. The gene calls are TRBV6-5 and TRBJ2-5; TRBD1 aligns across 7 bases. This CDR3 is 15 amino acids long. Trimming took 3 bases from V and 3 from J; bases not matched to a gene: 7. CDR1 is MNHEY and CDR2 is SVGAGI in the germline V gene.

The CDR3 region is CASSEWWRGPGTGELFF. CDR3 DNA sequence: TGCGCCAGCAGTGAGTGGTGGCGGGGACCAGGCACCGGGGAGCTGTTTTTT. The chain carries TRBV10-2 and TRBJ2-2; a possible D gene is TRBD2 (6 bases). The germline V and J ends were trimmed by 1 base and 4 bases, with 16 bases remaining between them. The CDR3 contains 17 residues. CDR1 WSHSY and CDR2 SAAADI come from the germline V gene.

This clonotype was detected only a few times. This chain links TRBV20-1 with TRBJ2-7, with D possibly being TRBD2 (6 bases). The length of the CDR3 is 13 residues. V lost 3 bases and J lost 0, with 9 bases in between. Germline V gene data show CDR1 as DFQATT and CDR2 as SNEGSKA (reference sequence). This chain's CDR3 is CSASSGSSYEQYF. For the CDR3, the DNA is TGCAGTGCTAGCAGCGGGTCCTCCTACGAGCAGTACTTC.

This clonotype was detected many times. The rearrangement uses TRBV5-1 and TRBJ2-1; D uncertain. The germline V gene has CDR1 SGHRS and CDR2 YFSETQ. This CDR3 contains 15 residues. Trimming pared 0 bases from V and 0 bases from J, leaving 7 bases between. The CDR3 region has the DNA TGCGCCAGCAGCTTGGCCGTTAGCTCCTACAATGAGCAGTTCTTC. As protein: CASSLAVSSYNEQFF.

This clonotype was counted only a few times. The chain has TRBV11-3 and TRBJ2-7; a weak D match, TRBD1 (7 bases). V lost 4 bases to trimming and J lost 6 bases, with 16 bases between them. CDR3 length: 14 residues. In germline, CDR1 is SGHNT, CDR2 YENEEA. Here the CDR3 reads CASSSGGLVGEQYF. The CDR3 coding sequence is TGTGCCAGCAGCTCAGGGGGGTTAGTAGGCGAGCAGTACTTC.

The chain carries TRBV29-1 and TRBJ2-7; TRBD2 agrees at 8 bases. The V and J ends lost 1 base and 4 bases, in that order; junction bases with no gene match: 3. The CDR3 spans 13 residues. CDR1 and CDR2 (germline): SQVTM, ANQGSEA. In nucleotides, the CDR3 is TGCAGCGTTGAAGTGGCGGGAGGTTACGAGCAGTACTTC. The encoded protein is CSVEVAGGYEQYF.

This clonotype came up a few times. This rearrangement joins TRBV12-3 or TRBV12-4 to TRBJ1-1; possible D gene TRBD1, 5 bases. V was cut by 5 bases and J by 11 bases, with 21 bases left in between. The CDR3 contains 14 residues. Here the CDR3 DNA reads TGTGCCAGCAGTAACCCGGGCCTAGGGGTCAGGGCTTTCTTT. This encodes CASSNPGLGVRAFF.